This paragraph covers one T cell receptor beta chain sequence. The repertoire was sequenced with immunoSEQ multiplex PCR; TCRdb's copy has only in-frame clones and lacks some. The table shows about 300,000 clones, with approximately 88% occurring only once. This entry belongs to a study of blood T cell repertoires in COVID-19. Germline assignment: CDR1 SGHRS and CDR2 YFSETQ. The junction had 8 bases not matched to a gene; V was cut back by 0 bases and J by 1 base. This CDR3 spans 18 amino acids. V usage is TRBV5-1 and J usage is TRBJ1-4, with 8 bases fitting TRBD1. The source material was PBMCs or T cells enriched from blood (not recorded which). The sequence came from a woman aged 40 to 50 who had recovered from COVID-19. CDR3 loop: CASSLGQDRVLTNEKLFF. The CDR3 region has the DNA TGCGCCAGCAGCTTGGGTCAGGACAGGGTCTTAACTAATGAAAAACTGTTTTTT. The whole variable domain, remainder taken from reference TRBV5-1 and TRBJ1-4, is KAGVTQTPRYLIKTRGQQVTLSCSPISGHRSVSWYQQTPGQGLQFLFEYFSETQRNKGNFPGRFSGRQFSNSRSEMNVSTLELGDSALYLCASSLGQDRVLTNEKLFFGSGTQLSVL.